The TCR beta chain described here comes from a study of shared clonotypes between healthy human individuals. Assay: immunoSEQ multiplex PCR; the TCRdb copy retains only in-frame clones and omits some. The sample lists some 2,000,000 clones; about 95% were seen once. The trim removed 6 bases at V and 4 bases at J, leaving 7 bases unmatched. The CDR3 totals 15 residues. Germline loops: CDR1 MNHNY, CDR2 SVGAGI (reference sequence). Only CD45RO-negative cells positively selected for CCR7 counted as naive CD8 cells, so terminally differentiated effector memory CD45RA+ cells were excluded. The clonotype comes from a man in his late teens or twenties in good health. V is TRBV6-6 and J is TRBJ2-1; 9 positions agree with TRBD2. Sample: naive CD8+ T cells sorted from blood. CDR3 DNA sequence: TGTGCCAGCAGGCTAGCGGGACATCCTTACAATGAGCAGTTCTTC. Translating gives CASRLAGHPYNEQFF.